This entry lists 14 T cell receptor beta chains sequenced from one sample in a study of blood T cell repertoires in COVID-19. The method was immunoSEQ multiplex PCR; TCRdb's version includes in-frame clones alone and lacks a portion of them. This table has about 110,000 clones, almost 80% appearing once. The source material was peripheral blood. The origin of the receptors is a woman of 80 years or more with active or convalescent COVID-19.

The chain links TRBV6-5 to TRBJ2-7; 10 positions agree with TRBD2. The CDR3 has 16 residues. CDR1 is MNHEY and CDR2 is SVGAGI in the germline V gene. V gave up 0 bases and J gave up 7 bases; unmatched junction bases: 9. The CDR3: CASSYSVLAGVLEQYF. The CDR3 region has the DNA TGTGCCAGCAGTTACTCGGTTCTAGCGGGAGTGTTAGAGCAGTACTTC.

The V gene is TRBV7-2, the J gene TRBJ2-3, with 14 bases aligning to TRBD2. CDR3 length: 15 amino acids. V was clipped by 2 bases and J by 6 bases; unmatched bases: 1. Germline V CDR1 and CDR2: SGHTA, FQGNSA. For the CDR3, the DNA is TGTGCCAGCAGCTTACGGACTAGCGGGAGGGATACGCAGTATTTT. Encoded protein: CASSLRTSGRDTQYF.

CDR3 in amino acids: CARSPSRRSSYNEQFF. The CDR3 nucleotides are TGTGCCAGAAGCCCGTCGAGGAGGAGCTCCTACAATGAGCAGTTCTTC. The chain is built from TRBV2 and TRBJ2-1; D possibly corresponds to TRBD2 (5 bases). The CDR3 totals 16 residues. The germline V gene has CDR1 SNHLY and CDR2 FYNNEI. V lost 9 bases to trimming and J lost 0 bases, with 18 bases between them.

The chain couples TRBV5-1 to TRBJ2-3, with 12 bases that match TRBD2. Trimming cost V 0 bases and J 4 bases; bases outside gene matches: 3. CDR3 length: 16 residues. The germline gives CDR1 SGHRS, CDR2 YFSETQ. CDR3 coding DNA: TGCGCCAGCAGCTTGGTTCTAGCGGGAGGGGCAGATACGCAGTATTTT. Amino acid sequence: CASSLVLAGGADTQYF.

This sequence joins TRBV20-1 and TRBJ1-1; 7 positions match TRBD1. The CDR3 spans 15 residues. J lost 4 bases, V lost 3 bases, and 11 bases had no gene match. CDR1 is DFQATT, CDR2 SNEGSKA, per germline (reference sequence). Here the CDR3 DNA reads TGCAGTGCTAGTACAGGGGCCACTTATGGCACTGAAGCTTTCTTT. Translated, it gives CSASTGATYGTEAFF.

The rearrangement links TRBV28 to TRBJ1-3; no definite D call. Trimming cost V 2 bases and J 2 bases, with 10 bases left between them. CDR3 length: 15 residues. From germline, CDR1 is MDHEN and CDR2 SYDVKM. The CDR3 DNA sequence: TGTGCCAGCAGTTTACCGGCGGGTGCTGGAAACACCATATATTTT. This translates into CASSLPAGAGNTIYF.

CDR3: CASSLQGAKRGNEQFF. CDR3 coding DNA: TGTGCCAGCAGCCTTCAGGGGGCGAAAAGGGGTAATGAGCAGTTCTTC. The V and J genes are TRBV9 and TRBJ2-1; 8 positions agree with TRBD1. Germline V gives CDR1 SGDLS, CDR2 YYNGEE. Germline trimming cut 4 bases from V and 7 bases from J; bases unmatched to any gene: 13. This CDR3 contains 16 residues.

The chain joins TRBV7-9 to TRBJ1-1, with a possible D match to TRBD1 (5 bases). The V and J ends lost 3 bases and 3 bases respectively, with 8 bases between them. Germline values: CDR1 SEHNR, CDR2 FQNEAQ (reference sequence). This CDR3 is built from 13 residues. CDR3 loop: CASSFGRDTEAFF. In DNA form, the CDR3 reads TGTGCCAGCAGCTTTGGCAGGGACACTGAAGCTTTCTTT.

There are a few counts of this clone. The V call is TRBV7-9, the J call TRBJ2-7; 8 bases are shared with TRBD2. Germline V gives CDR1 SEHNR, CDR2 FQNEAQ (reference sequence). Trimming took 5 bases from V and 2 from J; bases not matched to a gene: 5. This CDR3 has 14 residues. The CDR3 here is CASSLLAGAYEQYF. CDR3 nucleotides: TGTGCCAGCAGCCTTCTAGCGGGTGCCTACGAGCAGTACTTC.

The chain combines TRBV5-1 with TRBJ1-1; a possible D gene is TRBD1 (6 bases). Trimming took off 0 bases at V and 6 bases at J, with 15 bases between the two ends. Germline-derived CDR1 and CDR2 are SGHRS and YFSETQ. The CDR3 has 15 residues. This CDR3 reads CASSLGYTGSAEAFF. CDR3 in DNA: TGCGCCAGCAGCTTGGGATACACAGGGTCAGCTGAAGCTTTCTTT.

The chain couples TRBV7-2 to TRBJ1-2, with D possibly being TRBD1 (5 bases). V lost 5 bases, J lost 4 bases, and 14 bases lay in between. The CDR3 consists of 14 residues. Germline lookup yields CDR1 SGHTA and CDR2 FQGNSA. The DNA of the CDR3 is TGTGCCAGCAGCCCGGGCGGGGCATTCTATGGCTACACCTTC. Protein sequence: CASSPGGAFYGYTF.

The chain is built from TRBV18 and TRBJ2-2; D might be TRBD1 (6 bases). The CDR3 extends over 15 amino acids. Per germline, CDR1 KGHSH and CDR2 LQKENI. Between the trimmed V and J ends, which lost 6 bases and 4 bases, there was a span of 15 bases. As DNA, the CDR3 is TGTGCCAGCTCCCCCCGACAGGTCTTCACCGGGGAGCTGTTTTTT. This encodes CASSPRQVFTGELFF.

The chain carries TRBV27 and TRBJ1-1; D unclear. The germline V and J ends were trimmed by 0 bases and 6 bases, with 17 bases remaining between them. From germline, CDR1 is MNHEY and CDR2 SMNVEV (reference sequence). This CDR3 has 16 amino acids. Here the CDR3 reads CASSLSYPGITAEAFF. For the CDR3, the DNA is TGTGCCAGCAGTTTATCTTACCCGGGGATCACGGCTGAAGCTTTCTTT.

V gene TRBV7-3 combines with J gene TRBJ2-3, with 9 bases aligning to TRBD2. The trim removed 3 bases at V and 4 bases at J, leaving 5 bases unmatched. The CDR3 is 15 amino acids. Germline V gives CDR1 SGHTA, CDR2 FQGTGA. The CDR3 DNA sequence: TGTGCCAGCAGCTTTGGCGGGAGGGTGGCAGATACGCAGTATTTT. It yields the protein CASSFGGRVADTQYF.